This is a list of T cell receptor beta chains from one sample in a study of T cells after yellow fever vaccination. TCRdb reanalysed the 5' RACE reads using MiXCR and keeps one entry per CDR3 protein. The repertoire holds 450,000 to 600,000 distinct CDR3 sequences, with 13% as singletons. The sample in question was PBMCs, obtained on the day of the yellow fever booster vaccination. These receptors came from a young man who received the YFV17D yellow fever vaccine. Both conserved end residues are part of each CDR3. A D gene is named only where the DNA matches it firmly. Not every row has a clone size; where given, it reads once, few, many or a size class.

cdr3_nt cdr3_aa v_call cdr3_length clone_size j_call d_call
TGTGCCAGCAGTTACTCCCGTAGCGGGGGACCGAATGAGCAGTTCTTC CASSYSRSGGPNEQFF TRBV6-2/TRBV6-3 16 few TRBJ2-1 TRBD2
TGTGCCAGCAGTTTTGGGGGGACTAGCGGGAGGGCCGGCGAGCAGTACTTC CASSFGGTSGRAGEQYF TRBV12-3/TRBV12-4 17 . TRBJ2-7 TRBD2
TGTGCCAGCAGCAGAGCCCCCCATTCTCGAGACCTTTCCGAGCAGTACTTC CASSRAPHSRDLSEQYF TRBV27 17 . TRBJ2-7 .
TGTGCCAGCAGCCAAGAGGGGGCGCGGAATTCACCCCTCCACTTT CASSQEGARNSPLHF TRBV4-2 15 few TRBJ1-6 .
TGCAGTGCTAGAGACGCGGGGCAGGGGAATGCCGGGGAGCTGTTTTTT CSARDAGQGNAGELFF TRBV20-1 16 few TRBJ2-2 .
TGTGCCAGCAGTACCGGGACTAGCGAGTACAATGAGCAGTTCTTC CASSTGTSEYNEQFF TRBV7-2 15 many TRBJ2-1 TRBD2
TGTGCCAGCAGCCAAGATCCCGGCCAGGGGACAGATACGCAGTATTTT CASSQDPGQGTDTQYF TRBV4-2 16 many TRBJ2-3 .
TGTGCCAGCGCTGTGGGCTCCTACGAGCAGTACTTC CASAVGSYEQYF TRBV27 12 once TRBJ2-7 .
TGTGCCAGCAGTTTCCTAGCGGGGACTACTAGCACAGATACGCAGTATTTT CASSFLAGTTSTDTQYF TRBV28 17 . TRBJ2-3 TRBD2
TGTGCCAGCAGCGGGGACAAGACCTACGAGCAGTACTTC CASSGDKTYEQYF TRBV5-6 13 few TRBJ2-7 .
TGCGCCAGCAGCTTGTCCGCGGGAGAAGAGACCCAGTACTTC CASSLSAGEETQYF TRBV5-1 14 few TRBJ2-5 TRBD2
TGTGCCAGCAGCCCAGAGTCCGGTTACGAGCAGTACTTC CASSPESGYEQYF TRBV7-2 13 . TRBJ2-7 .
TGTGCCACCAGCCCCCCCGGCAGGGGAGGCTACGAGCAGTACTTC CATSPPGRGGYEQYF TRBV15 15 few TRBJ2-7 .
TGTGCCAGCAGAACCCCCCCTAGCGGGAGGATCACCACAGATACGCAGTATTTT CASRTPPSGRITTDTQYF TRBV28 18 few TRBJ2-3 TRBD2
TGTGCCAGCAGCTTCTCCGGGACAGGGCGACTTCATGGCTACACCTTC CASSFSGTGRLHGYTF TRBV7-2 16 . TRBJ1-2 TRBD1
TGCGCCAGCAGTGAGGTTTACGGGGAGACCCAGTACTTC CASSEVYGETQYF TRBV10-1 13 . TRBJ2-5 .
TGCGCCAGCAGTGAGGGGCCCCTTCTCGGTCTCAAATACGAGCAGTACTTC CASSEGPLLGLKYEQYF TRBV10-1 17 . TRBJ2-7 .
TGTGCCAGCTCACCCGGACTAGCTTCCACAGATACGCAGTATTTT CASSPGLASTDTQYF TRBV18 15 once TRBJ2-3 TRBD2
TGCAGCGTTGAACCTACAGGGGGCAGGGTGGCCCCACAGTTCTTC CSVEPTGGRVAPQFF TRBV29-1 15 many TRBJ2-1 TRBD1
TGTGCCAGCTCACCCGCGACAATTTACGAGCAGTACTTC CASSPATIYEQYF TRBV18 13 few TRBJ2-7 .
TGTGCCAGCAGCTTGAGTGTGAGGGGTCACACAGATACGCAGTATTTT CASSLSVRGHTDTQYF TRBV7-8 16 . TRBJ2-3 .
TGTGCCAGCAGTTACCTTAGCCGGAGGTCGAATGAGCAGTTCTTC CASSYLSRRSNEQFF TRBV6-2/TRBV6-3 15 few TRBJ2-1 .
TGTGCCAGCAGTTTTTTGGGAGCTAATGAAAAACTGTTTTTT CASSFLGANEKLFF TRBV12-3/TRBV12-4 14 few TRBJ1-4 .
TGCGCCAGCAGCTTCGAACAGGGGCTCTCCTACGAGCAGTACTTC CASSFEQGLSYEQYF TRBV5-1 15 . TRBJ2-7 TRBD1
TGTGCCAGCAGCATAGCTGTGACGAAGTACGAGCAGTACTTC CASSIAVTKYEQYF TRBV7-2 14 few TRBJ2-7 .
TGTGCCAGCAGCTTCTCTAGAGGCGGCGTACGGGAGAATACGCAGTATTTT CASSFSRGGVRENTQYF TRBV7-9 17 . TRBJ2-3 .
TGTGCCAGCAGCTTATCAGGGATACAGAATCAGCCCCAGCATTTT CASSLSGIQNQPQHF TRBV11-2 15 few TRBJ1-5 .
TGTGCCAGCAGTTTAGGGCGCTGGGAGCTGTTTTTT CASSLGRWELFF TRBV12-3/TRBV12-4 12 few TRBJ2-2 .
TGCGCCAGCAGCTTTACCCTAGCGTCTCAAGAGACCCAGTACTTC CASSFTLASQETQYF TRBV5-1 15 . TRBJ2-5 .
TGTGCCACCGGCAGGTCAAAAACAGATACGCAGTATTTT CATGRSKTDTQYF TRBV24-1 13 few TRBJ2-3 .
TGTGCCAGCAGCCCTCAAGACAGGAGTGGCTACACCTTC CASSPQDRSGYTF TRBV7-2 13 . TRBJ1-2 .
TGTGCCAGCAGCGTAACAACTTCGGCCCTGAACGAGCAGTACTTC CASSVTTSALNEQYF TRBV9 15 . TRBJ2-7 .
TGTGCCAGCAGCTTACAGCGAGGGCACAATGAGCAGTTCTTC CASSLQRGHNEQFF TRBV7-8 14 few TRBJ2-1 .
TGCAGTGCTATCACCGGGACAAAGAACACTGAAGCTTTCTTT CSAITGTKNTEAFF TRBV20-1 14 . TRBJ1-1 .
TGTGCCAGTAGTAATAGCGGGGGCTACGAGCAGTACTTC CASSNSGGYEQYF TRBV19 13 . TRBJ2-7 TRBD2
TGTGCCAGCAGAATGAACCAGGGACCCTACGAGCAGTACTTC CASRMNQGPYEQYF TRBV7-2 14 . TRBJ2-7 .